The entry below gives a single T cell receptor (beta chain) sequence along with its context. The antigen is unknown. cDNA for TCRalpha and TCRbeta was amplified by nested PCRs of roughly 16 then 8 to 10 cycles. TCRdb reanalyzed the 5' RACE reads, giving one entry per CDR3 protein sequence and no DNA. This listing includes about 210,000 distinct CDR3 sequences. This specimen comes from a study of monozygotic twins with inflammatory bowel disease. Findings of the study overall: Limited statistical power may explain no repertoire similarity difference between concordant and discordant twins. Support for a single strong signal or clonotype associated with IBD was absent.

Germline assignment: CDR1 SGHTA and CDR2 FQGTGA. The length of the CDR3 is 13 residues. The J gene is TRBJ2-5, the V gene TRBV7-3; TCRdb's D call, TRBD1, is unchecked because there is no DNA. The material sequenced was blood. This sequence originates from a human donor with ulcerative colitis or Crohn's disease, or a healthy co-twin of an affected twin (not recorded which). The CDR3 is CASSRTGGETQYF.